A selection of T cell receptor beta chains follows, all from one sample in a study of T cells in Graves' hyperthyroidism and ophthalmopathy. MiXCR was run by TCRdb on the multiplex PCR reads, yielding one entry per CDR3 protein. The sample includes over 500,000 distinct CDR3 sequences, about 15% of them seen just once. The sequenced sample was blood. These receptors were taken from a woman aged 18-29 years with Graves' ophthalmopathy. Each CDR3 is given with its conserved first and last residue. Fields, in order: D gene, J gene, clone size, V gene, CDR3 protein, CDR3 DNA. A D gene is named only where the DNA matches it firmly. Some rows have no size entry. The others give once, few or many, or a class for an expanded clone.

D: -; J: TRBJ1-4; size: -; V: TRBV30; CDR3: CAWSYSREKLFF; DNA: TGTGCCTGGAGTTACAGTAGGGAAAAACTGTTTTTT
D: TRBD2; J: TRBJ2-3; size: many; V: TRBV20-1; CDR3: CSARDWASGSGTDTQYF; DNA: TGCAGTGCTAGAGATTGGGCTAGCGGGAGTGGAACAGATACGCAGTATTTT
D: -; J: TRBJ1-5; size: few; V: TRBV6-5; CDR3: CASSYRTHSNQPQHF; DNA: TGTGCCAGCAGTTACCGAACCCATAGCAATCAGCCCCAGCATTTT
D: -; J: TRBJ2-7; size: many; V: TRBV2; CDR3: CASSVGGGWSYEQYF; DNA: TGTGCCAGCAGTGTTGGCGGCGGATGGTCCTACGAGCAGTACTTC
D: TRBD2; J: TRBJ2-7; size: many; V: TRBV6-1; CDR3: CASRSGTRHYEQYF; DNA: TGTGCCAGCAGGTCCGGGACTAGGCACTACGAGCAGTACTTC
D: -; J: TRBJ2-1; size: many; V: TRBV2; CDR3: CAGLGSYNEQFF; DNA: TGTGCAGGACTTGGCTCCTACAATGAGCAGTTCTTC
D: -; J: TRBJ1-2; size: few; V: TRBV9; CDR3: CASSVGGALGYTF; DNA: TGTGCCAGCAGCGTAGGAGGGGCGCTTGGCTACACCTTC
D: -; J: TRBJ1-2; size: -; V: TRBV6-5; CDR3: CASSYSSGSLYGYTF; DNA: TGTGCCAGCAGTTACTCGTCCGGATCCCTCTATGGCTACACCTTC
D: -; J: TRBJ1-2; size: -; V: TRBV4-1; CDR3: CASSQETGGTGYGYTF; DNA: TGCGCCAGCAGCCAAGAAACCGGTGGGACGGGCTATGGCTACACCTTC
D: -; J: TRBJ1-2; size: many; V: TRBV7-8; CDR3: CASSPDRLTYGYTF; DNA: TGTGCCAGCAGCCCGGACCGCCTAACCTATGGCTACACCTTC
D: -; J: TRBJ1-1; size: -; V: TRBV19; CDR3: CASSMGQLGAFF; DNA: TGTGCCAGTAGTATGGGACAACTTGGAGCTTTCTTT
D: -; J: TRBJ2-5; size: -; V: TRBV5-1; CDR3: CASSLPAPEAGSETQYF; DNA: TGCGCCAGCAGCTTGCCTGCCCCGGAGGCCGGCTCAGAGACCCAGTACTTC
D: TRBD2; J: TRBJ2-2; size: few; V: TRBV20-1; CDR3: CSAMLVAGGRGELFF; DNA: TGCAGTGCTATGTTAGTGGCGGGGGGGCGCGGGGAGCTGTTTTTT
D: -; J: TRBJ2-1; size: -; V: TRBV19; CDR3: CASSIVGSYNEQFF; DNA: TGTGCCAGTAGTATAGTGGGCTCCTACAATGAGCAGTTCTTC
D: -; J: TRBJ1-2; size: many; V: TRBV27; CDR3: CASSLRTAGGYTF; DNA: TGTGCCAGCAGTTTACGTACCGCGGGGGGCTACACCTTC
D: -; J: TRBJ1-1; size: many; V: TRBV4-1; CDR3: CASSQEWRVTEAFF; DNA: TGCGCCAGCAGCCAAGAGTGGCGGGTCACTGAAGCTTTCTTT
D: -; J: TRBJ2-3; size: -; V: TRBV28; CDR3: CASTGPTGSRDTQYF; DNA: TGTGCCAGCACTGGGCCCACAGGGTCCAGAGATACGCAGTATTTT
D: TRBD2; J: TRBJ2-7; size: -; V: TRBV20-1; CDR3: CSAPGLAGEQYF; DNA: TGCAGTGCACCGGGACTAGCTGGCGAGCAGTACTTC
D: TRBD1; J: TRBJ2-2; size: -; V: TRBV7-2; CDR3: CASSFRDRNTGELFF; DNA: TGTGCCAGCAGCTTCCGGGACAGGAACACCGGGGAGCTGTTTTTT
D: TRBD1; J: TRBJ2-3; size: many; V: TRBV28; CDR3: CASSKGGVRTGALLLADTQYF; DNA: TGTGCCAGCAGCAAAGGGGGGGTCCGGACAGGGGCTCTTCTTTTAGCAGATACGCAGTATTTT
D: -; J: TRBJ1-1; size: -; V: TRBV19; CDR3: CASSRAPDTEAFF; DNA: TGTGCCAGTAGCAGGGCCCCGGACACTGAAGCTTTCTTT
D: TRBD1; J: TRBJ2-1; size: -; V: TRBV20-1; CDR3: CSAISPTGAGEQFF; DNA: TGCAGTGCTATTAGTCCTACAGGGGCGGGTGAGCAGTTCTTC
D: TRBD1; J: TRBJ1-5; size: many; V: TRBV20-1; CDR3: CSARGDSMGGQPQHF; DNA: TGCAGTGCTAGAGGGGACAGTATGGGGGGTCAGCCCCAGCATTTT
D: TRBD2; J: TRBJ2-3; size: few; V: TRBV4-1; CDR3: CASSHLAGDYTDTQYF; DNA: TGTGCCAGCAGCCATCTAGCGGGGGACTACACAGATACGCAGTATTTT
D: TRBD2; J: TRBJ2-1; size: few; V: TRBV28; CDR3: CASSLFGTKYNEQFF; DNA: TGTGCCAGCAGTTTATTTGGGACTAAATACAATGAGCAGTTCTTC
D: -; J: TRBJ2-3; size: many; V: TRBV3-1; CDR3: CASSPVADTQYF; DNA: TGTGCCAGCAGCCCGGTTGCAGATACGCAGTATTTT
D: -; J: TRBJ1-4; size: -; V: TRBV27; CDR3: CASSLVGPDEKLFF; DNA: TGTGCCAGCAGTTTGGTGGGCCCTGATGAAAAACTGTTTTTT
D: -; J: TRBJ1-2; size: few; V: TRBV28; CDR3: CASSFPGSPNGYTF; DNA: TGTGCCAGCAGTTTTCCCGGGAGCCCGAATGGCTACACCTTC
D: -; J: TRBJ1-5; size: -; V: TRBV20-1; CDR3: CSATPSPEWNQPQHF; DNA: TGCAGTGCTACACCCTCTCCAGAATGGAATCAGCCCCAGCATTTT
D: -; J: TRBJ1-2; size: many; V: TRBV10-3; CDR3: CAISRGNQDYGYTF; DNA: TGTGCCATCAGTAGGGGAAATCAGGACTATGGCTACACCTTC
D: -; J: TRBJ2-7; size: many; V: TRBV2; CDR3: CASSRGSEQYF; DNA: TGTGCCAGCAGTCGGGGATCCGAGCAGTACTTC
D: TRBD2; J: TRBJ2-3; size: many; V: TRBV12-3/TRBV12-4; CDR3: CASRLAGAGDTQYF; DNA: TGTGCCAGCAGGCTAGCGGGCGCGGGAGATACGCAGTATTTT
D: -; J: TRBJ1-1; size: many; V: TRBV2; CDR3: CASRGGGMNTEAFF; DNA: TGTGCCAGCAGGGGGGGGGGCATGAACACTGAAGCTTTCTTT
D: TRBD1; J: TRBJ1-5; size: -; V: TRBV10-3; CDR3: CAIGQDNQPQHF; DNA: TGTGCCATCGGACAGGACAATCAGCCCCAGCATTTT
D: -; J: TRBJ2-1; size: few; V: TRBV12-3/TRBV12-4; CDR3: CASSPNLGGWNEQFF; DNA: TGTGCCAGCAGTCCCAACTTGGGGGGATGGAATGAGCAGTTCTTC
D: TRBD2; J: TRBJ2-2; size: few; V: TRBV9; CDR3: CASSVGLAAKDGELFF; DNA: TGTGCCAGCAGCGTAGGGCTAGCGGCGAAAGACGGGGAGCTGTTTTTT
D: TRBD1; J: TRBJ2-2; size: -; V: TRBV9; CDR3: CASSVATGGTVNTGELFF; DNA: TGTGCCAGCAGCGTAGCCACAGGGGGGACGGTAAACACCGGGGAGCTGTTTTTT
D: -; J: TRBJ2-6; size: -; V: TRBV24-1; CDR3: CATSGTPGVAGANVLTF; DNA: TGTGCCACCAGTGGTACACCAGGAGTTGCTGGGGCCAACGTCCTGACTTTC
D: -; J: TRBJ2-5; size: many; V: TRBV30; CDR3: CAWSLSRQETQYF; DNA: TGTGCCTGGAGCCTAAGCCGCCAAGAGACCCAGTACTTC
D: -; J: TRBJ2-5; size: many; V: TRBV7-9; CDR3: CASSLWETGEAYF; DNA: TGTGCCAGCAGCTTATGGGAAACAGGGGAGGCGTACTTC
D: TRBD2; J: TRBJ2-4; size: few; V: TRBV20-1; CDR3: CSARRGNIQYF; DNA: TGCAGTGCTAGGCGGGGGAACATTCAGTACTTC
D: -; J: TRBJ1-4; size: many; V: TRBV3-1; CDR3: CASSQGDGAKLFF; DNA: TGTGCCAGCAGCCAAGGAGATGGAGCAAAACTGTTTTTT
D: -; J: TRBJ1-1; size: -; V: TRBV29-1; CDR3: CSVVSQGRTEAFF; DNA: TGCAGCGTTGTTTCCCAGGGAAGGACTGAAGCTTTCTTT
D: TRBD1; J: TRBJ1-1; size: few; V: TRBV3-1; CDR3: CASSLDRGVYTEAFF; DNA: TGTGCCAGCAGCCTCGACAGGGGGGTCTACACTGAAGCTTTCTTT
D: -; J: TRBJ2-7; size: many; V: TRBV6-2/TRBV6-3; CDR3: CASSYPPTGTYEQYF; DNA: TGTGCCAGCAGTTACCCTCCGACAGGTACCTACGAGCAGTACTTC
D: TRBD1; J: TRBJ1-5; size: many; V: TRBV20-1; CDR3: CSAREGTGNQPQHF; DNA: TGCAGTGCTAGAGAAGGGACAGGCAATCAGCCCCAGCATTTT
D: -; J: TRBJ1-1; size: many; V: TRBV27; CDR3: CASSLLGRGTEAFF; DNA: TGTGCCAGCAGTTTACTTGGGAGGGGCACTGAAGCTTTCTTT
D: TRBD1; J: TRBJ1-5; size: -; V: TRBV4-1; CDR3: CASSQEGDRGGQPQHF; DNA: TGCGCCAGCAGCCAAGAGGGGGACAGGGGTGGTCAGCCCCAGCATTTT
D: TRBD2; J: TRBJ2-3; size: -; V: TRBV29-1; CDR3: CSVRVTSGTDTDTQYF; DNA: TGCAGCGTTCGCGTGACTAGCGGGACAGACACAGATACGCAGTATTTT
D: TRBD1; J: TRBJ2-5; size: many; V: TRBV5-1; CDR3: CASSYAGTGGETQYF; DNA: TGCGCCAGCAGCTATGCCGGGACAGGAGGCGAGACCCAGTACTTC
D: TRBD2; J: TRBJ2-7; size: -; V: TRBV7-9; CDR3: CASSRSEASGRNSYEQYF; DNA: TGTGCCAGCAGCCGAAGCGAGGCTAGCGGGAGGAACTCCTACGAGCAGTACTTC
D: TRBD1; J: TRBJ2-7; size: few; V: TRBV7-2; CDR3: CASRDRAGEQYF; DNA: TGTGCCAGCAGGGACAGGGCGGGGGAGCAGTACTTC